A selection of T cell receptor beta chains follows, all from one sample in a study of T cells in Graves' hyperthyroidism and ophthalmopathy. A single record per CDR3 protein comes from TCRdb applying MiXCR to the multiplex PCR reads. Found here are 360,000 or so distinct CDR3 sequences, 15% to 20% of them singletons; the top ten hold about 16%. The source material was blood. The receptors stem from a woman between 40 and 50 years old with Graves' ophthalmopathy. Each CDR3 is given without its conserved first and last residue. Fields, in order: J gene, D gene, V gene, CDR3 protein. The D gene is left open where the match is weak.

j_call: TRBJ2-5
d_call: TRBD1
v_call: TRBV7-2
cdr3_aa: ASSWDSTTEETQY

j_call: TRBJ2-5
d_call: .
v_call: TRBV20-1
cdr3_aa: SATRQIEETQY

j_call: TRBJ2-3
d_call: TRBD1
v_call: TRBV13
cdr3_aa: ASSLRQGSTDTQY

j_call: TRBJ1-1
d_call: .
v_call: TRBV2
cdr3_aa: ASSEPWSMGKNTEAF

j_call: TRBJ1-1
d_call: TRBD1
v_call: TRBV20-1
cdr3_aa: SASGQGSLMNTEAF

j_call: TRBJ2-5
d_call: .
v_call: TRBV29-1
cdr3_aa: SGHLLQGSETQY

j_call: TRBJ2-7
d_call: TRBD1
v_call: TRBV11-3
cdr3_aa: ASRTGTGGGEQY

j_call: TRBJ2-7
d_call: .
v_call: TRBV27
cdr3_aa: ASSLFNAAPGEQY

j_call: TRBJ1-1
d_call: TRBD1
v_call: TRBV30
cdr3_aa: AWSVGGSEAF

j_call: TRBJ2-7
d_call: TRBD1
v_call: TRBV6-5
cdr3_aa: ASSQTGEAYEQY

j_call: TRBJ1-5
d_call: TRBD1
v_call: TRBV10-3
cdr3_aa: AIREGQSSNQPQH

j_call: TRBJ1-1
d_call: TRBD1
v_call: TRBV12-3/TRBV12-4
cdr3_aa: ASSREGQAMGNTEAF

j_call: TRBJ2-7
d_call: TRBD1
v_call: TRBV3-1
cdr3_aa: ASSQGRTGAYEQY

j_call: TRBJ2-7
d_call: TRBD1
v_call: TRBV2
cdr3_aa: ASTPDRGRGQY

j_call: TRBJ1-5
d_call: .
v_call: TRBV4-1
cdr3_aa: ASSQPGARQPQH

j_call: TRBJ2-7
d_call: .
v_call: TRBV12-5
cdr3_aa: ASGLVPGAYEQY

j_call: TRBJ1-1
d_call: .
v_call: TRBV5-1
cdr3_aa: ASRQGYATEAF

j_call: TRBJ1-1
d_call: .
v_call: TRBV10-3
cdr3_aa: ATYPDLPNTEAF

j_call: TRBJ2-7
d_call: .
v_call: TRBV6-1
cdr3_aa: ASSARAGDQY

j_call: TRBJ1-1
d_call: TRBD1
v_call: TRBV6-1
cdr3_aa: ASRASGGTEAF

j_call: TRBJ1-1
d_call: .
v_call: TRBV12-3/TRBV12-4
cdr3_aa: ASRPRGGFTEAF

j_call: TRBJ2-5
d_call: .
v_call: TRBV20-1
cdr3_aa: SARDRNHRRTPQETQY

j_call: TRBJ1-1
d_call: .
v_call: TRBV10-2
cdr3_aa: ASSLGTVKEAF

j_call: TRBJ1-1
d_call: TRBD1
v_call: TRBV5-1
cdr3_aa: ASRGSQGATNAF

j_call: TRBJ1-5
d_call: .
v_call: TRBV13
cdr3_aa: ASSLAGMSNQPQH

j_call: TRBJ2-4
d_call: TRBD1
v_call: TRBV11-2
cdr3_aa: ASRRGTGDGKNIQY

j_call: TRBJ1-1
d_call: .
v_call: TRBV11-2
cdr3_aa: ASSLMWRSGDTEAF

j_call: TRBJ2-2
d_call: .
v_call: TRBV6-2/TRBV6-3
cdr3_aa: ASRQVGSTGGLF

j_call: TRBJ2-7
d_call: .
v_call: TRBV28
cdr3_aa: ASSSQGGFSYEQY

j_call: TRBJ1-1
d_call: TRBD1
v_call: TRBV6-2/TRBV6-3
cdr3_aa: ASSYPTGTGVGDTEAF

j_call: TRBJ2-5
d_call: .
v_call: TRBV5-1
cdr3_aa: ASSSQGETQY

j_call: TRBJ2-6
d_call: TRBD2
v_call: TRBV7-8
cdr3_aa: ASSPSLAGNSLGANVLT

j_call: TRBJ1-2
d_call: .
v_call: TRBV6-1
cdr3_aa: ASKLNDYGYT

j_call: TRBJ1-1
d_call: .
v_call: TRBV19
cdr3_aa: ASSLQGMWTEAF

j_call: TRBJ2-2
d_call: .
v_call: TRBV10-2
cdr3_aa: ASSDARRGELF

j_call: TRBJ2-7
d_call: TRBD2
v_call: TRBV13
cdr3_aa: ASRSLAGGDEQY

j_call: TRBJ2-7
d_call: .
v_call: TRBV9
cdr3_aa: ASSEVDGTYEQY

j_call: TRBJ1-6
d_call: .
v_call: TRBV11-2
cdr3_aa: ASSREGPRGDSPLH

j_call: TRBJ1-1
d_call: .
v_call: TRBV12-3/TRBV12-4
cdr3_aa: ASSQPRLGHTEAF

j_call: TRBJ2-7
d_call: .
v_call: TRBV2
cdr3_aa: ASSQGPYGEQY

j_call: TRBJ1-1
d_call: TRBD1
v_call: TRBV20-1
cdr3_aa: SVRSGTGGRTEAF

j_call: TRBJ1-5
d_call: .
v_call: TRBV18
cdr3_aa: ASSPEVGFQPQH

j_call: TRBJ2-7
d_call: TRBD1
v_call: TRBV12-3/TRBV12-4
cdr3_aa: ATGTGPYEQY

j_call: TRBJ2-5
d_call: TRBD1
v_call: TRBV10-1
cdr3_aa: ASSEYAGTGTETQY

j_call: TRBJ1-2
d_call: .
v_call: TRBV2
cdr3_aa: ASDSNYGYT